Below, 30 T cell receptor beta chains from the same sample are listed, as sequenced in a study of cytomegalovirus exposure and HLA in healthy donors. The primer mix had 60 Vbeta and 13 Jbeta primers. Profiled with immunoSEQ multiplex PCR; TCRdb holds only in-frame clones, not every one. The data contain about 150,000 clones, approximately 85% of them singletons. Sequencing used PBMCs. These receptors were obtained from a man over 45 in good health and CMV-seropositive.

The V gene is TRBV4-1, the J gene TRBJ2-2; the D gene is possibly TRBD2 (5 bases). The CDR3 is 14 residues long. CDR1 MGHRA and CDR2 YSYEKL come from the germline V gene. V gave up 1 base and J gave up 7 bases, with 10 bases separating them. Here the CDR3 reads CASSQVERDGELFF. CDR3 DNA: TGCGCCAGCAGCCAAGTAGAGAGGGACGGGGAGCTGTTTTTT.

The J gene is TRBJ1-1, the V gene TRBV7-9, with TRBD1 identical over 9 bases. Germline V gene data show CDR1 as SEHNR and CDR2 as FQNEAQ (reference sequence). The J segment lost 4 bases and the V segment lost 5 bases, leaving 8 bases of the junction unmatched. The CDR3 is 15 amino acids. CDR3 DNA sequence: TGTGCCAGCAGCCTACGGACAGGGGAGGCCACTGAAGCTTTCTTT. It is translated as CASSLRTGEATEAFF. Together with reference TRBV7-9 and TRBJ1-1, the CDR3 gives the full variable domain: DTGVSQNPRHKITKRGQNVTFRCDPISEHNRLYWYRQTLGQGPEFLTYFQNEAQLEKSRLLSDRFSAERPKGSFSTLEIQRTEQGDSAMYLCASSLRTGEATEAFFGQGTRLTVV.

This sequence joins TRBV7-2 and TRBJ2-1, with D possibly TRBD2 on 6 matching bases. Germline V lookup: CDR1 SGHTA, CDR2 FQGNSA. V was pared by 5 bases and J by 8 bases, with 19 bases between. CDR3 length: 15 residues. The CDR3 is CASSLQGLPVDEQFF. CDR3 DNA: TGTGCCAGCAGCCTCCAGGGACTTCCAGTCGATGAGCAGTTCTTC. The whole variable domain, filled in from reference TRBV7-2 and TRBJ2-1, reads GAGVSQSPSNKVTEKGKDVELRCDPISGHTALYWYRQSLGQGLEFLIYFQGNSAPDKSGLPSDRFSAERTGGSVSTLTIQRTQQEDSAVYLCASSLQGLPVDEQFFGPGTRLTVL.

The J gene is TRBJ1-6, the V gene TRBV10-1; no reliable D call. The V and J ends lost 0 bases and 11 bases respectively, with 14 bases between them. Germline V gene data show CDR1 as WNHNN and CDR2 as SYGVQD (reference sequence). CDR3 length: 15 residues. The chain's CDR3 is CASSESFEGLAPLHF. CDR3 in DNA: TGCGCCAGCAGTGAGTCGTTCGAGGGTCTCGCACCCCTCCACTTT.

A word on this clone: The identical CDR3 is also encoded by other nucleotide sequences in the sample. The chain is built from TRBV28 and TRBJ2-7, with 7 bases that match TRBD1. V gave up 3 bases and J gave up 2 bases; unmatched junction bases: 4. Per germline, CDR1 MDHEN and CDR2 SYDVKM. The CDR3 is 14 residues long. The CDR3 bases are TGTGCCAGCAGTTTTTCAGGGGGTACCTACGAGCAGTACTTC. Translating it yields CASSFSGGTYEQYF.

The DNA of the CDR3 is TGTGCCAGCACCGCCCGAACAGGAATCCAAGAGACCCAGTACTTC. Its translation is CASTARTGIQETQYF. This rearrangement joins TRBV28 to TRBJ2-5; D possibly corresponds to TRBD1 (5 bases). Germline CDR1 is MDHEN and CDR2 is SYDVKM. This CDR3 region has 15 residues. Between the trimmed V and J ends, which lost 7 bases and 1 base, there was a span of 16 bases.

The V call is TRBV7-2, the J call TRBJ1-2; 11 bases are a match to TRBD1. The junction had 8 bases not matched to a gene; V was cut back by 5 bases and J by 6 bases. This CDR3 has 15 amino acids. Germline values: CDR1 SGHTA, CDR2 FQGNSA. The CDR3 loop reads CASSPRTGGANGYTF. CDR3 DNA sequence: TGTGCCAGCAGCCCGCGGACAGGGGGCGCGAATGGCTACACCTTC.

The genes are TRBV4-1 and TRBJ2-7; D might be TRBD2 (6 bases). There are 15 residues in the CDR3. Germline lookup yields CDR1 MGHRA and CDR2 YSYEKL. The V end lost 0 bases, the J end lost 7 bases, and 16 bases lay between the germline ends. In DNA, the CDR3 is TGCGCCAGCAGCCAAGACGGGACTTTTGGGGCTGAGCAGTACTTC. As protein: CASSQDGTFGAEQYF.

This chain links TRBV7-9 with TRBJ2-3; 16 nucleotides align to TRBD2. The CDR3 covers 18 residues. CDR1 and CDR2 from the germline V gene are SEHNR and FQNEAQ (reference sequence). V shed 8 bases and J 1 base; nucleotides not matched to a gene: 9. CDR3 coding DNA: TGTGCCAGCGCCCCGGGACTAGCGGGAGGGATCGGCACAGATACGCAGTATTTT. Protein product: CASAPGLAGGIGTDTQYF.

The chain is built from TRBV9 and TRBJ2-3, with unresolved D. Trimming took 2 bases from V and 3 from J, leaving 13 bases between them. Germline assignment: CDR1 SGDLS and CDR2 YYNGEE. The CDR3 extends over 15 amino acids. CDR3 sequence: CASSVSGGSTDTQYF. The CDR3 DNA is TGTGCCAGCAGCGTGTCAGGTGGTTCGACAGATACGCAGTATTTT.

The V call is TRBV9, the J call TRBJ2-3; TRBD2 matches at 7 bases. Germline V lookup: CDR1 SGDLS, CDR2 YYNGEE. The CDR3 extends over 14 amino acids. V was pared by 6 bases and J by 0 bases, with 4 bases of the junction left unmatched. The CDR3 reads CASTGGGSTDTQYF. Written as DNA, the CDR3 is TGTGCCAGCACCGGCGGGGGTAGCACAGATACGCAGTATTTT.

This chain links TRBV29-1 with TRBJ1-1; D is uncertain. Looked up from germline, CDR1 is SQVTM and CDR2 is ANQGSEA. The CDR3 totals 14 residues. V gave up 7 bases and J gave up 2 bases, with 17 bases separating them. CDR3: CSAHSGRLNTEAFF. CDR3 DNA: TGCAGCGCCCATTCTGGGAGACTAAACACTGAAGCTTTCTTT.

This clone turned up a few times. This chain links TRBV4-1 with TRBJ1-1; no definite D call. Germline V CDR1 and CDR2: MGHRA, YSYEKL. Trimming pared 0 bases from V and 5 bases from J, leaving 7 bases between. The CDR3 has 13 amino acids. The CDR3 DNA sequence: TGCGCCAGCAGCCAAGAAAGGAGGACTGAAGCTTTCTTT. It encodes CASSQERRTEAFF.

This CDR3 reads CASSIDSMDGYTF. The CDR3 nucleotides are TGTGCCAGTAGTATAGACAGTATGGATGGCTACACCTTC. The chain combines TRBV19 with TRBJ1-2; D is unresolved. Germline V gene lookup returns CDR1 LNHDA and CDR2 SQIVND (reference sequence). Deletions cut 0 bases from V and 6 bases from J, with 8 bases between. The CDR3 has 13 residues. The full variable domain, rest sourced from reference TRBV19 and TRBJ1-2, is DGGITQSPKYLFRKEGQNVTLSCEQNLNHDAMYWYRQDPGQGLRLIYYSQIVNDFQKGDIAEGYSVSREKKESFPLTVTSAQKNPTAFYLCASSIDSMDGYTFGSGTRLTVV.

The chain carries TRBV27 and TRBJ2-2, with D possibly being TRBD1 (5 bases). Germline V gene lookup returns CDR1 MNHEY and CDR2 SMNVEV (reference sequence). This CDR3 comprises 16 residues. V gave up 5 bases and J gave up 4 bases, with 17 bases separating them. The CDR3 coding sequence is TGTGCCAGCAGTGACGACAGAGGCTTGGGCACCGGGGAGCTGTTTTTT. Translating gives CASSDDRGLGTGELFF.

The chain employs TRBV2 and TRBJ1-4; D not resolved. Germline V lookup: CDR1 SNHLY, CDR2 FYNNEI. V dropped 1 base and J dropped 5 bases, with 11 bases sitting between them. The CDR3 is 15 amino acids. In DNA form, the CDR3 reads TGTGCCAGCAGTGAAGGCGATACTTCCAATGAAAAACTGTTTTTT. It is translated as CASSEGDTSNEKLFF. Variable domain in full (rest from reference TRBV2 and TRBJ1-4): EPEVTQTPSHQVTQMGQEVILRCVPISNHLYFYWYRQILGQKVEFLVSFYNNEISEKSEIFDDQFSVERPDGSNFTLKIRSTKLEDSAMYFCASSEGDTSNEKLFFGSGTQLSVL.

This chain links TRBV5-1 with TRBJ2-7; D perhaps matches TRBD1 (6 bases). The germline gives CDR1 SGHRS, CDR2 YFSETQ. This CDR3 has 14 amino acids. Trimming shortened V by 4 bases and J by 4 bases, and 15 bases separated the two germline ends. CDR3 residues: CASSQTGPGYEQYF. The CDR3 nucleotides read TGCGCCAGCAGCCAAACAGGGCCAGGGTACGAGCAGTACTTC.

The J gene is TRBJ1-4, the V gene TRBV19; possible D gene TRBD1, 6 bases. This CDR3 is built from 14 residues. Germline-derived CDR1 and CDR2 are LNHDA and SQIVND (reference sequence). Trimming pared 6 bases from V and 4 bases from J, leaving 12 bases between. The CDR3 nucleotides are TGTGCCAGTAGACAGACAGGAATTAATGAAAAACTGTTTTTT. It is translated as CASRQTGINEKLFF.

The genes are TRBV5-4 and TRBJ2-1; TRBD2 matches at 9 bases. CDR3 size: 18 residues. Germline V lookup: CDR1 SGHNT, CDR2 YYREEE (reference sequence). J lost 2 bases, V lost 4 bases, and 13 bases had no gene match. The CDR3 nucleotides read TGTGCCAGCAGCCCGGGTGGTTCTAGCGGGATCCCCTACAATGAGCAGTTCTTC. Its translation is CASSPGGSSGIPYNEQFF.

This clone was detected once. This rearrangement joins TRBV9 to TRBJ1-2; D unresolved. The CDR3 sequence is 12 residues long. The germline V gene has CDR1 SGDLS and CDR2 YYNGEE. V was trimmed by 2 bases and J by 4 bases, leaving 6 bases between them. The CDR3 coding sequence is TGTGCCAGCAGCGTGGACTCCTATGGCTACACCTTC. It specifies CASSVDSYGYTF.

Concerning this clone itself: This sample also contains other DNA sequences that code for the same CDR3. As DNA, the CDR3 is TGTGCCAGCAGTCCTCGACAGGGCCAAGAGACCCAGTACTTC. This translates into CASSPRQGQETQYF. The chain is built from TRBV7-9 and TRBJ2-5, with 7 bases that match TRBD1. Germline values: CDR1 SEHNR, CDR2 FQNEAQ (reference sequence). This CDR3 contains 14 residues. V was clipped by 6 bases and J by 1 base; unmatched bases: 5. Together with reference TRBV7-9 and TRBJ2-5, the CDR3 gives the full variable domain: DTGVSQNPRHKITKRGQNVTFRCDPISEHNRLYWYRQTLGQGPEFLTYFQNEAQLEKSRLLSDRFSAERPKGSFSTLEIQRTEQGDSAMYLCASSPRQGQETQYFGPGTRLLVL.

The chain combines TRBV10-3 with TRBJ2-7, with a possible D match to TRBD2 (6 bases). The CDR3 totals 14 residues. The germline V gene encodes CDR1 ENHRY and CDR2 SYGVKD. Trimming removed 6 bases at V and 2 bases at J, with 14 bases between. This CDR3 is CAIRGAGVAYEQYF. Here the CDR3 DNA reads TGTGCCATCAGAGGAGCGGGTGTGGCCTACGAGCAGTACTTC.

V usage is TRBV5-1 and J usage is TRBJ2-5, with 7 nucleotides matching TRBD2. CDR3 length: 14 amino acids. Trimming at V came to 1 base and at J to 4 bases, leaving 4 bases not matched to a gene. The V gene's germline CDR1 is SGHRS and CDR2 YFSETQ. The CDR3 loop is CASSLYSSGETQYF. The CDR3 coding sequence is TGCGCCAGCAGCTTGTATTCTAGCGGAGAGACCCAGTACTTC.

The gene calls are TRBV14 and TRBJ2-7, with D perhaps matching TRBD1 (6 bases). The CDR3 has 14 residues. Germline CDR1 reads SGHDN; CDR2 reads FVKESK. Deletions cut 4 bases from V and 2 bases from J, with 12 bases between. The CDR3 region is CASSREWGPYEQYF. The CDR3 bases are TGTGCCAGCAGCCGGGAGTGGGGGCCCTACGAGCAGTACTTC.

This clone showed up just a few times. The chain couples TRBV5-4 to TRBJ2-3, with 8 bases matching TRBD1. J gave up 1 base and V 3 bases, and 7 bases lay outside the gene matches. Germline V gene data show CDR1 as SGHNT and CDR2 as YYREEE (reference sequence). The CDR3 totals 16 residues. The CDR3 region has the DNA TGTGCCAGCAGCTCGATCGACAGGGGAGGCACAGATACGCAGTATTTT. It translates to CASSSIDRGGTDTQYF.

The V and J genes are TRBV7-8 and TRBJ2-7; D perhaps matches TRBD2 (5 bases). Germline values: CDR1 SGHVS, CDR2 FQNEAQ. The CDR3 is made up of 13 amino acids. Trimming cost V 5 bases and J 4 bases, with 12 bases left between them. CDR3: CASSPIARYEQYF. CDR3 sequence (DNA): TGTGCCAGCAGCCCCATAGCGCGTTACGAGCAGTACTTC.

This clone was counted only a few times. CDR3 protein: CASRRSGASGANVLTF. CDR3 coding DNA: TGTGCCAGCAGAAGATCAGGGGCGTCTGGGGCCAACGTCCTGACTTTC. The chain couples TRBV7-9 to TRBJ2-6; a possible D gene is TRBD1 (6 bases). The germline V gene has CDR1 SEHNR and CDR2 FQNEAQ (reference sequence). The CDR3 has 16 residues. V was shortened by 6 bases and J by 1 base, with 13 bases between the two germline ends.

The gene calls are TRBV7-9 and TRBJ2-1; 11 nucleotides agree with TRBD2. The CDR3 extends over 15 amino acids. Germline CDR1 and CDR2: SEHNR and FQNEAQ (reference sequence). J gave up 8 bases and V 8 bases, and 11 bases lay outside the gene matches. The CDR3 DNA follows: TGTGCCAGCGGGACACTAGCGGGAGAGGGGCATGAGCAGTTCTTC. It translates to CASGTLAGEGHEQFF.

This clone was detected only once. J is TRBJ2-7 and V is TRBV18; a possible D gene is TRBD1 (5 bases). The CDR3 sequence is 16 residues long. V lost 6 bases and J 0 bases, leaving 18 bases between the germline ends. Germline CDR1 and CDR2: KGHSH and LQKENI. The CDR3 DNA reads as TGTGCCAGCTCCTCCACCCGGACATACACCTCCTACGAGCAGTACTTC. Translating it yields CASSSTRTYTSYEQYF.

The CDR3 loop is CASSSGLADRYEQYF. The CDR3 DNA reads TGTGCCAGCAGCTCGGGACTAGCGGACCGCTACGAGCAGTACTTC. This sequence joins TRBV7-9 and TRBJ2-7; 11 bases are a match to TRBD2. J lost 3 bases, V lost 4 bases, and 5 bases had no gene match. The CDR3 is made up of 15 amino acids. The germline CDR1 and CDR2 sequences are SEHNR and FQNEAQ (reference sequence).